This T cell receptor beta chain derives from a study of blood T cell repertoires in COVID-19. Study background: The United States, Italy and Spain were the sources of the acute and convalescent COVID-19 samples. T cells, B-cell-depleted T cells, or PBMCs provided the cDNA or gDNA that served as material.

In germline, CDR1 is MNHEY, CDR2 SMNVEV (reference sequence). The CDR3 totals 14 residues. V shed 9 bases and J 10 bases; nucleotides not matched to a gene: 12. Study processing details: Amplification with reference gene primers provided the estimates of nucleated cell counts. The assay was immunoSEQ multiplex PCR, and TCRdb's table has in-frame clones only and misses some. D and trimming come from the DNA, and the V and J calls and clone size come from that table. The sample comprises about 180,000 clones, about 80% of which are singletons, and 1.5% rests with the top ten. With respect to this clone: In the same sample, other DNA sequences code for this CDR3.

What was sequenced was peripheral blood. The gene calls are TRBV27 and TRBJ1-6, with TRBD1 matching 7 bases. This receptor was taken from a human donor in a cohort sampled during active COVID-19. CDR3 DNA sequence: TGTGCCAGTTCCCAGGGGGGCGGTGGGTCACCCCTCCACTTT. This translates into CASSQGGGGSPLHF.